This T cell receptor (beta chain) was captured in a study of blood T cell repertoires in COVID-19 (TCRdb year 2020). Turning to the overall study: Samples from collaborators originated in the United States, Italy and Spain and spanned both the acute and convalescent phases of COVID-19. Samples came from the ongoing ImmuneRACE study (first 160 participants) plus 1,254 subjects from 6 global collaborators. The repertoires were released in a freely available public database meant as a resource for research on the immune response to SARS-CoV-2. Where available, HLA class I and class II types were obtained from metadata supplied by the sample provider rather than from assay-based typing. The material from the prospective study consisted of cDNA or gDNA derived from T cells, B-cell-depleted T cells, or PBMCs. Sample metadata almost always included a de-identified subject ID, COVID-19 status, age in years and sex. Deeply sampled blood TCRbeta repertoires from subjects exposed to, actively infected with, or recovered from COVID-19 were included in the dataset. Overall study results and their limits: The amount of clinical and demographic metadata varied by source and participant and was provided uncurated.

A word on this clone: Its target antigen remains unknown. No qualities accompany the bases; no much larger clone lies one base away.

One collaborating source in Seattle enrolled patients while the patients were actively infected and followed the patients over time throughout the course of disease. Each collaborating institution followed its own protocols to collect whole blood in K2EDTA tubes. For TCRbeta analysis, collaborator samples were shipped as frozen whole blood, as isolated PBMCs, or as DNA extracted from either sample type. The immunoSEQ Assay, a bias-controlled multiplex PCR, was used to amplify TCRbeta CDR3 regions from genomic DNA. The published analysis was carried out like this. The number of nucleated cells in each sample was estimated from the amplification of reference gene primers within the assay. To quantify the absolute abundance of each unique TCRbeta CDR3 rearrangement, sequence reads were collapsed and filtered. For each sample, productive Simpson clonality was calculated as the square root of Simpson's diversity index over productive rearrangements. Not all clones reach the TCRdb copy of this immuneACCESS table, which keeps in-frame sequences only. Checked studies attribute under half of the gap to unresolved V genes and leave the rest unexplained. V, J and clone size are taken as reported in that table, and D and trimming were inferred from the DNA itself. The sample table records around 230,000 clones; approximately 85% of these occur just once. 5% to 6.5% of the sample lies in the top ten.

The germline ends are 10 bases apart after V is trimmed by 0 bases and J by 6 bases. Reading the germline V gene gives CDR1 MNHNS and CDR2 SASEGT. There are 14 amino acids in the CDR3, from cysteine to phenylalanine inclusive. Only the CDR3 part of the read is kept: 42 bases, read in frame from the first base. Specimen: peripheral blood. The rearranged chain carries TRBV6-1 and TRBJ2-3; no confident D gene assignment can be made. This TCR came from a man between 45 and 60 years old with COVID-19, enrolled during active disease. The DNA is as follows: TGTGCCAGCAGTGAAGCGCGGCCTCGCGATACGCAGTATTTT. The resulting protein is CASSEARPRDTQYF.